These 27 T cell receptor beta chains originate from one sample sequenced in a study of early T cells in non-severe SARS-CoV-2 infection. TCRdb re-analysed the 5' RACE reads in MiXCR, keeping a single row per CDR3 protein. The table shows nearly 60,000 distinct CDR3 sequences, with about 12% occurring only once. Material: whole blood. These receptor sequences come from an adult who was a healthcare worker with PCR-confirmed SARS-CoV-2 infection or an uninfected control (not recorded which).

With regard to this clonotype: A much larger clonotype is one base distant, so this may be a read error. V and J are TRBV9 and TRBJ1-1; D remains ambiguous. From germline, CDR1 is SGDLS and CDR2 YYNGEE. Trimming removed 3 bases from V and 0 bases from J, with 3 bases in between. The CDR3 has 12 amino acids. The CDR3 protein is CASSDMNTEAFF. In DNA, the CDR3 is TGTGCCAGCAGCGACATGAACACTGAAGCTTTCTTT. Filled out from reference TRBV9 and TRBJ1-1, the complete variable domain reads DSGVTQTPKHLITATGQRVTLRCSPRSGDLSVYWYQQSLDQGLQFLIQYYNGEERAKGNILERFSAQQFPDLHSELNLSSLELGDSALYFCASSDMNTEAFFGQGTRLTVV.

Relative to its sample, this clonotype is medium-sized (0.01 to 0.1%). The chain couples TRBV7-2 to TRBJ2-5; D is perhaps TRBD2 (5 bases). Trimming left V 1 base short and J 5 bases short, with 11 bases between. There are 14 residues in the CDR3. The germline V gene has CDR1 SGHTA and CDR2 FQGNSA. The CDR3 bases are TGTGCCAGCAGCTTAGGGCTAGCTATGGAGACCCAGTACTTC. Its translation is CASSLGLAMETQYF.

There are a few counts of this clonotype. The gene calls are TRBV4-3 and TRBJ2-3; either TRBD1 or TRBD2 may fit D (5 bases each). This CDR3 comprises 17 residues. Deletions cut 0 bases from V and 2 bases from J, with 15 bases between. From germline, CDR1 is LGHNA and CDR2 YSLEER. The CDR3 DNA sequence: TGCGCCAGCAGCCAAGATGGACCGGGGCGTTCCACAGATACGCAGTATTTT. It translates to CASSQDGPGRSTDTQYF.

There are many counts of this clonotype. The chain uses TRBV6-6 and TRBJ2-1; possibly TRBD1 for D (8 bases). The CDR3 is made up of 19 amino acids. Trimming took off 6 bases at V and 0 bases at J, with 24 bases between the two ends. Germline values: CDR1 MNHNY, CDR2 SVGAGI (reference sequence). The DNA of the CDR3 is TGTGCCAGCAGAGTCGGACAGGGAACTAGCGTGAGCTCCTACAATGAGCAGTTCTTC. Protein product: CASRVGQGTSVSSYNEQFF.

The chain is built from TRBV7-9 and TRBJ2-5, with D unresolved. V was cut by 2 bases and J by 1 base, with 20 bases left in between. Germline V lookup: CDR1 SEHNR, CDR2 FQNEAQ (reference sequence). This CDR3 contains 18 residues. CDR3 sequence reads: CASSLLLGPLITQETQYF. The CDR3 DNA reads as TGTGCCAGCAGCTTATTGCTAGGGCCCCTTATAACCCAAGAGACCCAGTACTTC.

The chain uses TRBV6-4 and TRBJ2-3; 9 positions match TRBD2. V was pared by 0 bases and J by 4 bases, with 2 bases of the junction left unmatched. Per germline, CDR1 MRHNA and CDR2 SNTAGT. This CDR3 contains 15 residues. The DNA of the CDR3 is TGTGCCAGCAGTGACTCGGCGGGGGGGCCAGATACGCAGTATTTT. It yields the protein CASSDSAGGPDTQYF.

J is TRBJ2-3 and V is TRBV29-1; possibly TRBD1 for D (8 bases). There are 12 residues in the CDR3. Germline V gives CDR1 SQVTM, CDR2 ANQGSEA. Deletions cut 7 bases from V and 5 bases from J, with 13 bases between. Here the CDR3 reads CSGYRGGDTQYF. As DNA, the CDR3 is TGCAGCGGGTACAGGGGGGGAGATACGCAGTATTTT.

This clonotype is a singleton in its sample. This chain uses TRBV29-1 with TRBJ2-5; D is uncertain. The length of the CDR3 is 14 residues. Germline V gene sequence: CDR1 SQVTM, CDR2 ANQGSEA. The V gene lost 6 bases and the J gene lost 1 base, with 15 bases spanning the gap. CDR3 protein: CSVGPRGAQETQYF. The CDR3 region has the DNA TGCAGCGTCGGGCCTCGAGGTGCCCAAGAGACCCAGTACTTC.

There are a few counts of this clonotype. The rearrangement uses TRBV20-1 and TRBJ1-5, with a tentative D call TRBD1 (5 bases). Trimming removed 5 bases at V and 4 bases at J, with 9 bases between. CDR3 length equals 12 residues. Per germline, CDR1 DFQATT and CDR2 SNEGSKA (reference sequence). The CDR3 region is CSAGHTNQPQHF. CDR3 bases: TGCAGTGCTGGACACACTAATCAGCCCCAGCATTTT.

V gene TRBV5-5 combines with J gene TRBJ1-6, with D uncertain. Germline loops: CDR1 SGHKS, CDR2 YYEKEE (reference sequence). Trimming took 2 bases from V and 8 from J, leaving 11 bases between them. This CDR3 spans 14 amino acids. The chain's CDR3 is CASSFGVSDSPLHF. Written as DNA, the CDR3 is TGTGCCAGCAGCTTTGGGGTATCGGATTCACCCCTCCACTTT.

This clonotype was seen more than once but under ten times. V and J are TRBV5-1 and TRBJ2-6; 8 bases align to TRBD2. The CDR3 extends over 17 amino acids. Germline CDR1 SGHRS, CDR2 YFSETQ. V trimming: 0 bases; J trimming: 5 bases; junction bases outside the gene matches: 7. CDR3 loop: CASSLAPGGGWANVLTF. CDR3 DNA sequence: TGCGCCAGCAGCTTGGCACCCGGGGGGGGCTGGGCCAACGTCCTGACTTTC.

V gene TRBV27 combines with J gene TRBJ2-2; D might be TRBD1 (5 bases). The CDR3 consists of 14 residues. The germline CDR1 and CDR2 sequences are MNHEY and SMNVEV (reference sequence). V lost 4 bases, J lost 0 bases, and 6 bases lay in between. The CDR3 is CASSSRANTGELFF. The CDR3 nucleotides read TGTGCCAGCAGTTCCAGGGCGAACACCGGGGAGCTGTTTTTT.

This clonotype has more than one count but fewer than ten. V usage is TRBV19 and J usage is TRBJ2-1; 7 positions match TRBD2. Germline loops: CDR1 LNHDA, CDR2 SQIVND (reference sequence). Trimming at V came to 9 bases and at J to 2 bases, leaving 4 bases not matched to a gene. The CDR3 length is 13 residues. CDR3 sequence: CASSSGPYNEQFF. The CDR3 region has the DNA TGTGCCAGCTCTAGCGGTCCCTACAATGAGCAGTTCTTC.

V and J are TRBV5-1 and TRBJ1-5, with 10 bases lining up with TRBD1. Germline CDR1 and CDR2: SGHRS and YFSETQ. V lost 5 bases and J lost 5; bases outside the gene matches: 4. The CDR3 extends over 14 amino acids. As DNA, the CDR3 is TGCGCCAGCAGATCCGGGACAGGGGATCAGCCCCAGCATTTT. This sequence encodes CASRSGTGDQPQHF.

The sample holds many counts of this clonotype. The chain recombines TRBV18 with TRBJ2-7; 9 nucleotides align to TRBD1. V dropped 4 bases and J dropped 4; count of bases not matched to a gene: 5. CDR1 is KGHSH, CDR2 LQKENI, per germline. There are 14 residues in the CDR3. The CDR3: CASSQTGGLYEQYF. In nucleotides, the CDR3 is TGTGCCAGCTCACAAACAGGGGGCCTGTACGAGCAGTACTTC.

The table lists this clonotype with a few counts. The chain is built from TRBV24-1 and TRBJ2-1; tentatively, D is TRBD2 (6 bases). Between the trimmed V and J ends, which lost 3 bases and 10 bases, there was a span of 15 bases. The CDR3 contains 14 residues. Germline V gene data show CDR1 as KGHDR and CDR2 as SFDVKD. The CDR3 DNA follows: TGTGCCACCAGTGATCCGGCTATGGCGGGGGAGCAGTTCTTC. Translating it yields CATSDPAMAGEQFF.

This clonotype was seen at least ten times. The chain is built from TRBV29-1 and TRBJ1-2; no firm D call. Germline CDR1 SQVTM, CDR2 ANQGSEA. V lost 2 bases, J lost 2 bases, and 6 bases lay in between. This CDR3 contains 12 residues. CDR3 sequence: CSVEIGNYGYTF. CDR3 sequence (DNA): TGCAGCGTTGAAATAGGGAACTATGGCTACACCTTC. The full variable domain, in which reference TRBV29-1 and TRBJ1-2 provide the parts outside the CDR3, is SAVISQKPSRDICQRGTSLTIQCQVDSQVTMMFWYRQQPGQSLTLIATANQGSEATYESGFVIDKFPISRPNLTFSTLTVSNMSPEDSSIYLCSVEIGNYGYTFGSGTRLTVV.

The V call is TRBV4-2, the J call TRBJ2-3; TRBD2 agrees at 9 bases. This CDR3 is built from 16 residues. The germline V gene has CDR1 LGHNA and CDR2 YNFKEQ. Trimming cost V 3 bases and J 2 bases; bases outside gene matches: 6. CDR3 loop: CASSHLSGRSTDTQYF. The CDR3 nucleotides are TGTGCCAGCAGCCATCTCAGCGGGAGGTCCACAGATACGCAGTATTTT.

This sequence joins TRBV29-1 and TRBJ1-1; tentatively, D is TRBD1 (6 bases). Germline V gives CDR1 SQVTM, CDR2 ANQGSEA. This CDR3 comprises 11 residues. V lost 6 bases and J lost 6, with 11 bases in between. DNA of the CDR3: TGCAGCGTGTCGGACAGATCTGAAGCTTTCTTT. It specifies CSVSDRSEAFF.

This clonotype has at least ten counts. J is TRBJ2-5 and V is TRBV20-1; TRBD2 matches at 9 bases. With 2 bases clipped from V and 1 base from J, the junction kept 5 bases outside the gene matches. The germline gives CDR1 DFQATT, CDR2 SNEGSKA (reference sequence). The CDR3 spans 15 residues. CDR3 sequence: CSARSLAGTQETQYF. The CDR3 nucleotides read TGCAGTGCTAGAAGCCTAGCGGGGACCCAAGAGACCCAGTACTTC.

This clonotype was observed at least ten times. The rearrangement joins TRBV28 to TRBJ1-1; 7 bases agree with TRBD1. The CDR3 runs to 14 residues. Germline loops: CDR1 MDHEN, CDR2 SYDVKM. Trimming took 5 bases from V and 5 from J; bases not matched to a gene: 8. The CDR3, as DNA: TGTGCCAGCAGTCGTTGGACAGGAAAGACTGAAGCTTTCTTT. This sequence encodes CASSRWTGKTEAFF.

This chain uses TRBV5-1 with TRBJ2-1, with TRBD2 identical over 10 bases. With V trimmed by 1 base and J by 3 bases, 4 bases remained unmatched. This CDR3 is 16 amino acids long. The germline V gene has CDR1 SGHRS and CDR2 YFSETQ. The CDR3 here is CASSLLAGANYNEQFF. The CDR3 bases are TGCGCCAGCAGCTTGCTAGCGGGGGCCAACTACAATGAGCAGTTCTTC.

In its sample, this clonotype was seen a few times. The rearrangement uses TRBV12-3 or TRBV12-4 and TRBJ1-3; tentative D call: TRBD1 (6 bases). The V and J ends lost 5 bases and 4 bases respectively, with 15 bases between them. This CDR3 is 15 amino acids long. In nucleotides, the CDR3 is TGTGCCAGCAGTACAGCCACAGGGATCGGAAACACCATATATTTT. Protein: CASSTATGIGNTIYF.

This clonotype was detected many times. Here the CDR3 DNA reads TGTGCCAGCCACGGACACTCCGAGCAGTACTTC. Translating gives CASHGHSEQYF. The rearrangement joins TRBV7-9 to TRBJ2-7; D possibly corresponds to TRBD1 (5 bases). CDR1 and CDR2 (germline): SEHNR, FQNEAQ (reference sequence). The V and J ends lost 8 bases and 6 bases respectively, with 11 bases between them. The CDR3 covers 11 residues.

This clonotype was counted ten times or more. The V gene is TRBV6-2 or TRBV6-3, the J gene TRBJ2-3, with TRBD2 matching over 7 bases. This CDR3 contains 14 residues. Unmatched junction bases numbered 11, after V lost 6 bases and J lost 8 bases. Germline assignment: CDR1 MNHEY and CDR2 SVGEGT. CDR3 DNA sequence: TGTGCCAGCAGCGGACGGCGGGAGAGAGGTACGCAGTATTTT. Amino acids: CASSGRRERGTQYF.

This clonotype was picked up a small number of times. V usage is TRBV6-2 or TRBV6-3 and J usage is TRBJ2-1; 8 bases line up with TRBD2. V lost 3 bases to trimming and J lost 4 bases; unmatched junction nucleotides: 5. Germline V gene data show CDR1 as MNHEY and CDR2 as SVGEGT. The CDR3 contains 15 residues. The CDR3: CASSYSGAVYNEQFF. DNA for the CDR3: TGTGCCAGCAGTTATAGCGGGGCAGTGTACAATGAGCAGTTCTTC.

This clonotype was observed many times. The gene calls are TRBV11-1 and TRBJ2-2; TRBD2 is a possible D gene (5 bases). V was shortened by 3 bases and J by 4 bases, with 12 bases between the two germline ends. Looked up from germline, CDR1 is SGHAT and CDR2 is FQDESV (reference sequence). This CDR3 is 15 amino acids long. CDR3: CASSFLPGFTGELFF. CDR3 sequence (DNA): TGTGCCAGCAGCTTTCTTCCGGGATTCACCGGGGAGCTGTTTTTT.